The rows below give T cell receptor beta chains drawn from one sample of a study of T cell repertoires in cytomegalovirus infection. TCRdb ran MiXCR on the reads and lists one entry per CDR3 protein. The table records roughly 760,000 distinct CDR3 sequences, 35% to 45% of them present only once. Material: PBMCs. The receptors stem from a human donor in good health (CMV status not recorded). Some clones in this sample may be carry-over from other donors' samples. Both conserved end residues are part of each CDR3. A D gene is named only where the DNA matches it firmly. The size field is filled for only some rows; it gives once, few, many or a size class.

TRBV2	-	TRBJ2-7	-	CASSSEGGRSCEQYF	TGTGCCAGCAGTTCCGAGGGGGGCAGATCTTGCGAGCAGTACTTC
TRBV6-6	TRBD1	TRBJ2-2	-	CASRPDRVPPAGELFF	TGTGCCAGCAGACCCGACAGGGTTCCGCCCGCCGGGGAGCTGTTTTTT
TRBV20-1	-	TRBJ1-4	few	CSAPNRQSNEKLFF	TGCAGTGCTCCAAACAGGCAGTCGAATGAAAAACTGTTTTTT
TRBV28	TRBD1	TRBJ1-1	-	CASKTGNMYTEAFF	TGTGCCAGCAAGACAGGGAATATGTACACTGAAGCTTTCTTT
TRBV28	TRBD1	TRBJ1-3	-	CASKGQGARNTIYF	TGTGCCAGCAAAGGACAGGGGGCGCGGAACACCATATATTTT
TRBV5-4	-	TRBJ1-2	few	CASSLLGGHYGYTF	TGTGCCAGCAGCTTGCTTGGGGGACACTATGGCTACACCTTC
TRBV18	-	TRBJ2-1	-	CASSPVAIEQFF	TGTGCCAGCTCACCGGTAGCTATTGAGCAGTTCTTC
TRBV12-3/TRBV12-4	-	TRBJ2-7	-	CASSGLGSEQYF	TGTGCCAGCAGTGGCCTAGGGAGCGAGCAGTACTTC
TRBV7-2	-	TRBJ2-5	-	CASSLDGLETQYF	TGTGCCAGCAGCTTAGACGGCCTAGAGACCCAGTACTTC
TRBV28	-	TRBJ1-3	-	CASSLSQNTIYF	TGTGCCAGCAGTTTATCACAAAACACCATATATTTT
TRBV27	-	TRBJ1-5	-	CASSLSSYSNQPQHF	TGTGCCAGCAGTTTATCCTCATATAGCAATCAGCCCCAGCATTTT
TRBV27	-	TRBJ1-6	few	CASSLYRDNSPLPF	TGTGCCAGCAGTTTATACAGGGATAATTCACCCCTCCCCTTT
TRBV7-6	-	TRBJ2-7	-	CASSLVLDSYEQYF	TGTGCCAGCAGCTTAGTATTGGACTCCTACGAGCAGTACTTC
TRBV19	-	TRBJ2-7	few	CASSPPGAYEQYF	TGTGCCAGTAGCCCTCCCGGGGCCTACGAGCAGTACTTC
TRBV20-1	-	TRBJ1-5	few	CSARDAHKYSNQPQHF	TGCAGTGCTAGGGATGCCCATAAATATAGCAATCAGCCCCAGCATTTT
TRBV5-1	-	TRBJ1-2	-	CASSLGGGASYGYTF	TGCGCCAGCAGCTTGGGTGGGGGCGCGAGCTATGGCTACACCTTC
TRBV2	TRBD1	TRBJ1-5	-	CASSGPDVGGGNQPQHF	TGTGCCAGCAGTGGTCCCGACGTAGGGGGCGGCAATCAGCCCCAGCATTTT
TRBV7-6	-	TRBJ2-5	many	CASSLADRLETQYF	TGTGCCAGCAGCTTAGCAGACAGGCTAGAGACCCAGTACTTC
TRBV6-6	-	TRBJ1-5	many	CASSYRRLAGPSNQPQHF	TGTGCCAGCAGTTACCGACGCTTGGCAGGTCCTAGCAATCAGCCCCAGCATTTT
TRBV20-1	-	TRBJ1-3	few	CSASGRYSGNTIYF	TGCAGTGCTTCCGGACGGTACTCTGGAAACACCATATATTTT
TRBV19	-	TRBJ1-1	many	CASSIGVQNTEAFF	TGTGCCAGTAGTATAGGAGTCCAGAACACTGAAGCTTTCTTT
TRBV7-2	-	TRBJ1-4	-	CASSLDSFNREIYEKLFF	TGTGCCAGCAGCTTAGACTCCTTCAACAGGGAAATTTACGAAAAACTGTTTTTT
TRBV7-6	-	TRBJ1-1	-	CASSLAIRDTEAFF	TGTGCCAGCAGCTTAGCGATCCGGGACACTGAAGCTTTCTTT
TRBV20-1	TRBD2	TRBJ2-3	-	CSARGTSGGASTDTQYF	TGCAGTGCTAGAGGGACTAGCGGGGGGGCAAGCACAGATACGCAGTATTTT
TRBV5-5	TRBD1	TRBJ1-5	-	CASSKGQDHQPQHF	TGTGCCAGCAGCAAGGGACAGGATCATCAGCCCCAGCATTTT
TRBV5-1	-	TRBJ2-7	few	CASTYTAGSYEQYF	TGCGCCAGCACTTACACTGCCGGGTCCTACGAGCAGTACTTC
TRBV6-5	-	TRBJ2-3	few	CASSSFGVAERRHTQYF	TGTGCCAGCAGCTCCTTCGGGGTAGCGGAACGAAGGCATACGCAGTATTTT
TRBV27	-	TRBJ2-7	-	CASSPSNSPLSYEQYF	TGTGCCAGCAGTCCCTCCAATTCTCCCCTCTCCTACGAGCAGTACTTC
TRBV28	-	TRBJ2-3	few	CASTGLVTDTQYF	TGTGCCAGTACAGGGTTGGTGACAGATACGCAGTATTTT
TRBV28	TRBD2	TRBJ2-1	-	CASSLWEAGVEGEQFF	TGTGCCAGCAGTTTATGGGAAGCGGGAGTTGAGGGTGAGCAGTTCTTC
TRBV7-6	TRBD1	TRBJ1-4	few	CASSLFPGTDNEKLFF	TGTGCCAGCAGCTTATTCCCCGGGACAGACAATGAAAAACTGTTTTTT
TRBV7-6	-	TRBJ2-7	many	CASSLGPGTEQYF	TGTGCCAGCAGCTTAGGGCCGGGAACCGAGCAGTACTTC
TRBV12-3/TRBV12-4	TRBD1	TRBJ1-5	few	CASSTPTGGSNQPQHF	TGTGCCAGCAGTACCCCGACAGGGGGCAGCAATCAGCCCCAGCATTTT
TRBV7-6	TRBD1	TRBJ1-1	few	CAASRAGGTEAFF	TGTGCCGCTAGTCGGGCAGGGGGCACTGAAGCTTTCTTT
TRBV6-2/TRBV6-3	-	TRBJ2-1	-	CASSSDRISSPTYNEQFF	TGTGCCAGCAGTTCCGATAGGATTTCTAGCCCCACCTACAATGAGCAGTTCTTC
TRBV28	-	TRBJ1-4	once	CASSLSRGGNEKLFF	TGTGCCAGCAGTTTATCACGAGGGGGTAACGAAAAACTGTTTTTT
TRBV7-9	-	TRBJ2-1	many	CASRMSALDEQFF	TGTGCCAGCAGAATGAGCGCCCTGGATGAGCAGTTCTTC
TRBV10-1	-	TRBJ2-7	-	CASSPSGARSYEQYF	TGCGCCAGCTCCCCCTCCGGGGCCCGGTCCTACGAGCAGTACTTC
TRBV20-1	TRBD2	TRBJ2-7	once	CSARDLSGGSSYEQYF	TGCAGTGCTAGAGATTTAAGCGGGGGCAGCTCCTACGAGCAGTACTTC
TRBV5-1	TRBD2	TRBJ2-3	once	CASSFGGTSGTDTQYF	TGCGCCAGCAGCTTCGGGGGGACTAGCGGCACAGATACGCAGTATTTT
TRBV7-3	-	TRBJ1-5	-	CASSPPSGASRGQPQHF	TGTGCCAGCAGCCCGCCCTCGGGGGCCTCTCGCGGTCAGCCCCAGCATTTT
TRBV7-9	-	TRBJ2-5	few	CASSSQGPQQETQYF	TGTGCCAGCAGCTCCCAGGGGCCCCAGCAAGAGACCCAGTACTTC
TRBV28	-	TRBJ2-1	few	CASSLLGREYNEQFF	TGTGCCAGCAGTTTACTAGGGCGGGAATACAATGAGCAGTTCTTC
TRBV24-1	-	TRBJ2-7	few	CATSPMGAPPYEQYF	TGTGCCACCAGTCCCATGGGCGCTCCTCCCTACGAGCAGTACTTC
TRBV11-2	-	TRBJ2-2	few	CASSLEWGGTGELFF	TGTGCCAGCAGCTTAGAATGGGGAGGCACCGGGGAGCTGTTTTTT
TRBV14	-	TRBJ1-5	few	CASSQDTGRPGNQPQHF	TGTGCCAGCAGCCAAGATACCGGCAGGCCAGGAAATCAGCCCCAGCATTTT
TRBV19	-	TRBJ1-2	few	CASAALGYGYTF	TGTGCCAGCGCCGCCCTGGGCTATGGCTACACCTTC
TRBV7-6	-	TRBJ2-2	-	CASGGNTGEMFF	TGTGCCAGCGGGGGGAACACCGGGGAGATGTTTTTT
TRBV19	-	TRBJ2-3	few	CASSSGLVRTDTQYF	TGTGCCAGTAGTTCAGGGTTAGTAAGGACAGATACGCAGTATTTT